A single sample is the source of the 14 T cell receptor beta chains below, sequenced in a study of cytomegalovirus exposure and HLA in healthy donors. PCR involved 60 Vbeta and 13 Jbeta primers. Method: immunoSEQ multiplex PCR; TCRdb's copy keeps in-frame clones and lacks some. Of around 270,000 clones in the sample, 75% to 90% were seen once. Sequenced input: PBMCs. The receptors were gathered from a girl aged 2-10 years in good health and CMV-seronegative.

This clone was picked up a small number of times. This chain uses TRBV21-1 with TRBJ2-7; the D call in the table, TRBD1, was not verified against the DNA. TRBV21-1 constitutes a pseudogene. The CDR3 is 14 residues long. For the CDR3, the DNA is TGTGCCAGCAGCCCTCTGACAGGGTCCTACGAGCAGTACTTC. Translation: CASSPLTGSYEQYF.

The chain combines TRBV28 with TRBJ2-1, with TRBD2 matching 9 bases. CDR1 MDHEN and CDR2 SYDVKM come from the germline V gene. There are 16 residues in the CDR3. V dropped 3 bases and J dropped 0; count of bases not matched to a gene: 3. The CDR3 protein is CASSFFSGSSYNEQFF. DNA for the CDR3: TGTGCCAGCAGTTTTTTTAGCGGGAGCTCCTACAATGAGCAGTTCTTC.

The rearrangement uses TRBV7-8 and TRBJ2-5, with a possible D match to TRBD1 (5 bases). Germline values: CDR1 SGHVS, CDR2 FQNEAQ. The CDR3 consists of 15 residues. Trimming shortened V by 1 base and J by 4 bases, and 13 bases separated the two germline ends. In nucleotides, the CDR3 is TGTGCCAGCAGCTTAGTAACAGGCGCAGGAGAGACCCAGTACTTC. This translates into CASSLVTGAGETQYF.

The chain links TRBV6-5 to TRBJ2-1; TRBD2 matches 8 bases. The trim removed 2 bases at V and 3 bases at J, leaving 3 bases unmatched. This CDR3 region has 15 residues. Germline-derived CDR1 and CDR2 are MNHEY and SVGAGI. This chain's CDR3 is CASSYKTSVYNEQFF. The CDR3 DNA reads as TGTGCCAGCAGTTACAAGACTAGCGTCTACAATGAGCAGTTCTTC.

The chain couples TRBV9 to TRBJ2-7, with a weak D call TRBD1 (5 bases). Germline CDR1 and CDR2: SGDLS and YYNGEE. This CDR3 spans 14 amino acids. V was shortened by 3 bases and J by 2 bases, with 12 bases between the two germline ends. The DNA of the CDR3 is TGTGCCAGCAGCGAACAGGTGGTCCCCTACGAGCAGTACTTC. This sequence encodes CASSEQVVPYEQYF.

The rearrangement joins TRBV28 to TRBJ1-1, with 11 positions matching TRBD1. The CDR3 covers 14 residues. The V gene's germline CDR1 is MDHEN and CDR2 SYDVKM. V lost 11 bases, J lost 5 bases, and 10 bases stayed unmatched. In nucleotides, the CDR3 is TGTGCCGGACAGGGGGCTAGGAGTGTAACTGAAGCTTTCTTT. Translation: CAGQGARSVTEAFF.

In its sample, this clone was seen once. The chain recombines TRBV18 with TRBJ2-3; D is perhaps TRBD1 (6 bases). The germline V and J ends were trimmed by 6 bases and 1 base, with 11 bases remaining between them. From germline, CDR1 is KGHSH and CDR2 LQKENI. CDR3 length equals 14 residues. Here the CDR3 reads CASSRDIGTDTQYF. CDR3 sequence (DNA): TGTGCCAGCTCTAGGGACATCGGCACAGATACGCAGTATTTT.

The V call is TRBV10-3, the J call TRBJ2-5; 7 bases map to TRBD2. The closer fit of TRBJ2-7 to the DNA end suggests the J call may be wrong. Germline loops: CDR1 ENHRY, CDR2 SYGVKD. This CDR3 has 16 residues. CDR3 sequence: CAISESILGGAYEQYF. The CDR3 DNA reads TGTGCCATCAGTGAGTCGATACTGGGGGGGGCCTACGAGCAGTACTTC.

This clone has a single count. The genes are TRBV9 and TRBJ2-7; TRBD2 agrees at 9 bases. Germline CDR1 and CDR2: SGDLS and YYNGEE. The CDR3 consists of 13 residues. The trim removed 4 bases at V and 9 bases at J, leaving 8 bases unmatched. The CDR3 spells CASSPRYSGGQYF. The DNA for the CDR3 is TGTGCCAGCAGCCCCCGGTATAGCGGGGGGCAGTACTTC.

This clone was recorded once. This chain connects TRBV4-1 to TRBJ2-6, with a possible D match to TRBD2 (5 bases). Trimming left V 0 bases short and J 1 base short, with 13 bases between. This CDR3 is built from 18 residues. The germline V gene has CDR1 MGHRA and CDR2 YSYEKL. The CDR3 here is CASSQEDSSRSGANVLTF. The CDR3 DNA is TGCGCCAGCAGCCAAGAGGACTCCTCACGATCTGGGGCCAACGTCCTGACTTTC.

The rearrangement joins TRBV5-1 to TRBJ2-5; 10 bases are a match to TRBD1. The last part of the DNA fits TRBJ2-7 better; the J call may be wrong. This CDR3 has 15 amino acids. The V gene's germline CDR1 is SGHRS and CDR2 YFSETQ. This chain's CDR3 is CASRPDRGQSYEQYF. The CDR3 region has the DNA TGCGCCAGCAGGCCCGACAGGGGGCAGTCCTACGAGCAGTACTTC.

This chain links TRBV13 with TRBJ2-7; maybe TRBD2 (5 bases). The ends were cut back, 8 bases at V and 6 bases at J, with 20 bases in the middle. The CDR3 is made up of 14 amino acids. The germline V gene encodes CDR1 PRHDT and CDR2 FYEKMQ (reference sequence). For the CDR3, the DNA is TGTGCCAGCTCCGGACGGTGGGGAGATTCCGAGCAGTACTTC. This encodes CASSGRWGDSEQYF.

CDR3 in DNA: TGTGCCAGCAGTGGACTAGGGTACAATGAGCAGTTCTTC. Amino acids: CASSGLGYNEQFF. V is TRBV28 and J is TRBJ2-1; 7 positions agree with TRBD2. The V and J ends lost 5 bases and 4 bases, in that order; junction bases with no gene match: 2. Germline V gene lookup returns CDR1 MDHEN and CDR2 SYDVKM. This CDR3 has 13 amino acids.

This clone was counted a few times. The chain combines TRBV7-2 with TRBJ2-1, with 10 bases fitting TRBD2. The CDR3 totals 16 residues. Germline CDR1 and CDR2: SGHTA and FQGNSA. The ends lost 10 bases at V and 2 bases at J; junction bases unmatched: 11. CDR3 amino acids: CATQTPSGRAYNEQFF. Written as DNA, the CDR3 is TGTGCCACCCAGACACCGAGCGGGAGGGCCTACAATGAGCAGTTCTTC. Supplemented by reference TRBV7-2 and TRBJ2-1, the full variable domain reads GAGVSQSPSNKVTEKGKDVELRCDPISGHTALYWYRQSLGQGLEFLIYFQGNSAPDKSGLPSDRFSAERTGGSVSTLTIQRTQQEDSAVYLCATQTPSGRAYNEQFFGPGTRLTVL.